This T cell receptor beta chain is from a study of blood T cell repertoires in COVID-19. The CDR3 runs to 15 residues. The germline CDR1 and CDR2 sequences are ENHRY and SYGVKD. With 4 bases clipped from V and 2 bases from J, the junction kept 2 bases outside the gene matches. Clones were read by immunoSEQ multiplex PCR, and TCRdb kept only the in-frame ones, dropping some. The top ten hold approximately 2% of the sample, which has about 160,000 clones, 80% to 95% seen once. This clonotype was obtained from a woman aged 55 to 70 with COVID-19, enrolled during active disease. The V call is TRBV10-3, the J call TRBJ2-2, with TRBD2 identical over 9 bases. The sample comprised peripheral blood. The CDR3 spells CAISGAGGNTGELFF. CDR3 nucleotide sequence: TGTGCCATCAGTGGAGCGGGGGGTAACACCGGGGAGCTGTTTTTT.